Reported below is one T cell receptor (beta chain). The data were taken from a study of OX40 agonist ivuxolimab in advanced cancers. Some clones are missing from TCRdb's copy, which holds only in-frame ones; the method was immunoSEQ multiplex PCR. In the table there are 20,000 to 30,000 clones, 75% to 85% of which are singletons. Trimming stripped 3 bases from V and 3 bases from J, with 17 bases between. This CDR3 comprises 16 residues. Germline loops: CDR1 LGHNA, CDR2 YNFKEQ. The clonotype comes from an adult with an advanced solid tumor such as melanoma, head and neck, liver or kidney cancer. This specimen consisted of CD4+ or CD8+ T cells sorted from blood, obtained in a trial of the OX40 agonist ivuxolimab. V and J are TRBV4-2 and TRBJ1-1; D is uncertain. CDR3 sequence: CASSQAGRARDTEAFF. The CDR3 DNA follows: TGTGCCAGCAGCCAGGCCGGGCGGGCAAGGGACACTGAAGCTTTCTTT.